The subject of this entry is one T cell receptor (beta chain). Libraries were prepared by immunoSEQ multiplex PCR; TCRdb keeps only in-frame clonotypes and omits some of them. The sample contains about 160,000 clones, roughly 90% of which appear only once. This CDR3 contains 10 residues. V dropped 7 bases and J dropped 1 base, with 4 bases sitting between them. The germline gives CDR1 SQVTM, CDR2 ANQGSEA. This entry comes from a study of blood T cell repertoires in COVID-19. The TCR was taken from a man between 60 and 70 years old with acute or convalescent COVID-19. This chain uses TRBV29-1 with TRBJ1-1; no definite D call. Sequencing used peripheral blood. CDR3 region: CSGRNTEAFF. CDR3 sequence (DNA): TGCAGCGGGAGGAACACTGAAGCTTTCTTT.